This TCR beta chain was identified during a study of early T cells in non-severe SARS-CoV-2 infection. Unique molecular identifiers (one per individual cDNA molecule) were attached. TCRdb called the 5' RACE reads again in MiXCR, with one record for every CDR3 protein. The sample carries roughly 69,000 distinct CDR3 sequences, approximately 9.5% recorded once. The ends were cut back, 3 bases at V and 0 bases at J, with 9 bases in the middle. Per germline, CDR1 SGHNT and CDR2 YYREEE (reference sequence). The CDR3 contains 15 residues. This clonotype occurred a few times. Sequencing was carried out using whole blood. The chain links TRBV5-4 to TRBJ2-2; tentatively, D is TRBD2 (5 bases). The clonotype was recovered from an adult who was a healthcare worker with PCR-confirmed SARS-CoV-2 infection or an uninfected control (not recorded which). CDR3 loop: CASSSFGANTGELFF. The CDR3, as DNA: TGTGCCAGCAGCTCGTTCGGGGCGAACACCGGGGAGCTGTTTTTT.